These 27 T cell receptor beta chains share one sample of origin, sequenced in a study of beta chain features in type 1 diabetes. Findings and limits, study-wide: TCRB CDR3s were moderately but significantly shorter in Type 1 diabetes patients in all four CD4+ subsets.

No antigens are known for them. Every bit of the isolated RNA underwent reverse transcription, so sequencing read expressed TCRB transcripts. TCRdb's copy holds only in-frame clones and misses some; the assay was immunoSEQ multiplex PCR. The sample lists about 710,000 clones; around 15% were seen once. Sample: naive CD4+ T cells from blood. The receptors come from a man younger than 35 with type 1 diabetes.

The rearrangement uses TRBV9 and TRBJ2-6; a weak D match, TRBD1 (6 bases). CDR1 and CDR2 (germline): SGDLS, YYNGEE. This CDR3 is built from 15 residues. V was shortened by 0 bases and J by 4 bases, with 8 bases between the two germline ends. The CDR3, as DNA: TGTGCCAGCAGCGTAGCAGGGACAGGGGCCAACGTCCTGACTTTC. It encodes CASSVAGTGANVLTF.

The chain is built from TRBV6-9 and TRBJ2-2; D might be TRBD2 (6 bases). Germline V gene lookup returns CDR1 MNHGY and CDR2 SVAAGI. The CDR3 runs to 18 residues. V lost 6 bases and J 1 base, leaving 21 bases between the germline ends. CDR3 protein: CASRRWESGRRNTGELFF. In nucleotides, the CDR3 is TGTGCCAGCAGGAGATGGGAGAGCGGGCGGAGGAACACCGGGGAGCTGTTTTTT.

The chain combines TRBV10-1 with TRBJ2-3; 7 bases map to TRBD2. The CDR3 extends over 18 amino acids. Losses at the gene ends were 2 bases for V and 4 bases for J; bases not matched to a gene: 15. Germline V gives CDR1 WNHNN, CDR2 SYGVQD (reference sequence). CDR3 residues: CASSEGPGRAGAADTQYF. The CDR3 DNA reads as TGCGCCAGCAGTGAGGGCCCCGGACGTGCGGGAGCCGCAGATACGCAGTATTTT.

In its sample, this clone was seen a few times. V and J are TRBV11-3 and TRBJ2-1, with D possibly TRBD2 on 5 matching bases. The germline V gene has CDR1 SGHNT and CDR2 YENEEA. V was pared by 1 base and J by 10 bases, with 11 bases between. The CDR3 has 13 amino acids. The CDR3 nucleotides are TGTGCCAGCAGCTTAGGGTCGGCGGGCGAGCAGTTCTTC. It specifies CASSLGSAGEQFF.

This sequence joins TRBV28 and TRBJ2-7, with D uncertain. The CDR3 has 12 residues. With 7 bases removed from V and 6 bases from J, the gap between germline ends came to 13 bases. CDR1 is MDHEN, CDR2 SYDVKM, per germline. The chain's CDR3 is CASTSLGGEQYF. The CDR3 DNA reads as TGTGCCAGCACCTCCTTAGGTGGCGAGCAGTACTTC.

V is TRBV7-6 and J is TRBJ2-3, with D perhaps matching TRBD1 or TRBD2 (5 bases each). This CDR3 has 17 residues. Germline CDR1 is SGHVS and CDR2 is FNYEAQ. V lost 1 base to trimming and J lost 1 base, with 15 bases between them. CDR3 sequence reads: CASSLGPGSGGTDTQYF. The CDR3 nucleotides read TGTGCCAGCAGCTTAGGTCCAGGGAGCGGCGGCACAGATACGCAGTATTTT.

This chain links TRBV7-9 with TRBJ1-1; D is unclear. This CDR3 is built from 14 residues. The V end was cut by 1 base, the J end by 6 bases, with 12 bases between. CDR1 and CDR2 (germline): SEHNR, FQNEAQ (reference sequence). CDR3 loop: CASSLENSLSEAFF. The CDR3 DNA reads as TGTGCCAGCAGCTTAGAAAACAGTCTATCTGAAGCTTTCTTT.

V and J are TRBV29-1 and TRBJ2-5; possibly TRBD1 for D (6 bases). The CDR3 spans 13 residues. Trimming took off 5 bases at V and 5 bases at J, with 15 bases between the two ends. Per germline, CDR1 SQVTM and CDR2 ANQGSEA. CDR3 residues: CSVITGLGETQYF. DNA of the CDR3: TGCAGCGTTATTACAGGGTTGGGGGAGACCCAGTACTTC.

The V gene is TRBV10-3, the J gene TRBJ2-7, with TRBD2 matching 13 bases. Germline CDR1 and CDR2: ENHRY and SYGVKD. J was trimmed by 6 bases and V by 4 bases; bases with no gene match: 12. The CDR3 length is 17 residues. CDR3 bases: TGTGCCATCAGTGCCCCGACTAGCGGGAGGCCTTTTGGCGAGCAGTACTTC. The encoded protein is CAISAPTSGRPFGEQYF.

CDR3 in amino acids: CASSPRWGRSYNEQFF. DNA for the CDR3: TGTGCCAGCAGCCCTAGGTGGGGCCGATCCTACAATGAGCAGTTCTTC. V usage is TRBV7-2 and J usage is TRBJ2-1; perhaps TRBD1 as D (5 bases). The V gene's germline CDR1 is SGHTA and CDR2 FQGNSA. This CDR3 is built from 16 residues. V lost 5 bases and J lost 1, with 15 bases in between. Using reference TRBV7-2 and TRBJ2-1 for the parts outside the CDR3, the full variable domain is GAGVSQSPSNKVTEKGKDVELRCDPISGHTALYWYRQSLGQGLEFLIYFQGNSAPDKSGLPSDRFSAERTGGSVSTLTIQRTQQEDSAVYLCASSPRWGRSYNEQFFGPGTRLTVL.

Only a few counts were recorded for this clone. The chain uses TRBV5-1 and TRBJ2-2; D is ambiguous. The germline V and J ends were trimmed by 2 bases and 5 bases, with 10 bases remaining between them. Germline V CDR1 and CDR2: SGHRS, YFSETQ. This CDR3 has 14 amino acids. The CDR3 nucleotides are TGCGCCAGCAGCTTACTCTCTCCTACCGGGGAGCTGTTTTTT. This encodes CASSLLSPTGELFF.

This clone came up a few times. This same CDR3 is encoded by further DNA sequences in the sample. This chain uses TRBV29-1 with TRBJ2-5; 7 nucleotides align to TRBD2. The CDR3 covers 13 residues. CDR1 and CDR2 (germline): SQVTM, ANQGSEA. V lost 6 bases and J lost 2; bases outside the gene matches: 6. CDR3 DNA: TGCAGCGTCGGGGGAGCGGGGCAAGAGACCCAGTACTTC. It codes for CSVGGAGQETQYF.

In the case of this clone: A junction end diverges from the germline sequence, so it may reflect a read error. The chain joins TRBV7-7 to TRBJ1-1; D ambiguous. Looked up from germline, CDR1 is SSHAT and CDR2 is FNYEAQ (reference sequence). This CDR3 is 13 amino acids long. Here the CDR3 reads CASSLNQISEAFF. The CDR3 DNA follows: TGTGCTAGCAGCTTGAACCAGATATCTGAAGCTTTCTTT.

In its sample, this clone was seen a few times. The chain is built from TRBV10-3 and TRBJ2-7, with D possibly matching TRBD1 (6 bases). This CDR3 contains 13 residues. Trimming shortened V by 5 bases and J by 0 bases, and 8 bases separated the two germline ends. Germline loops: CDR1 ENHRY, CDR2 SYGVKD. The CDR3 loop reads CAISTGTSYEQYF. The CDR3 nucleotides read TGTGCCATCAGTACAGGGACCTCCTACGAGCAGTACTTC.

The chain employs TRBV5-4 and TRBJ1-1, with a weak D call TRBD1 (6 bases). CDR1 and CDR2 (germline): SGHNT, YYREEE (reference sequence). The germline V and J ends were trimmed by 7 bases and 8 bases, with 15 bases remaining between them. The CDR3 spans 12 residues. The DNA for the CDR3 is TGTGCCAGCCAGGGGCGGAACGGAGAAGCTTTCTTT. It specifies CASQGRNGEAFF. Together with reference TRBV5-4 and TRBJ1-1, the CDR3 gives the full variable domain: ETGVTQSPTHLIKTRGQQVTLRCSSQSGHNTVSWYQQALGQGPQFIFQYYREEENGRGNFPPRFSGLQFPNYSSELNVNALELDDSALYLCASQGRNGEAFFGQGTRLTVV.

The genes are TRBV14 and TRBJ2-7; D remains unclear. The V gene's germline CDR1 is SGHDN and CDR2 FVKESK. Trimming took off 7 bases at V and 4 bases at J, with 14 bases between the two ends. This CDR3 has 13 residues. CDR3 sequence (DNA): TGTGCCAGCAACAGAAGGGTAGGTTACGAGCAGTACTTC. Its protein product is CASNRRVGYEQYF.

This clone appeared a few times. The chain recombines TRBV29-1 with TRBJ2-7, with TRBD2 identical over 9 bases. This CDR3 has 14 residues. Looked up from germline, CDR1 is SQVTM and CDR2 is ANQGSEA. The junction had 6 bases not matched to a gene; V was cut back by 6 bases and J by 0 bases. In DNA, the CDR3 is TGCAGCGTATATCGGACTAGCGACTCCTACGAGCAGTACTTC. As protein: CSVYRTSDSYEQYF.

This clone showed up just a few times. The genes are TRBV27 and TRBJ2-7, with TRBD1 matching over 9 bases. The CDR3 covers 17 residues. The V gene's germline CDR1 is MNHEY and CDR2 SMNVEV (reference sequence). The trim removed 6 bases at V and 3 bases at J, leaving 15 bases unmatched. The chain's CDR3 is CASSPDRGSASDYEQYF. Here the CDR3 DNA reads TGTGCCAGCAGCCCGGACAGGGGTTCTGCCTCCGACTACGAGCAGTACTTC.

The chain has TRBV30 and TRBJ1-6; the D gene is possibly TRBD1 (6 bases). Trimming pared 7 bases from V and 5 bases from J, leaving 15 bases between. Per the germline V gene, CDR1 is GTSNPN and CDR2 is SVGIG (reference sequence). The CDR3 has 14 amino acids. The CDR3 DNA follows: TGTGCCTACGGACCAGGGGCCGATAATTCACCCCTCCACTTT. It encodes CAYGPGADNSPLHF.

The rearrangement uses TRBV28 and TRBJ1-2, with D unclear. Trimming took off 3 bases at V and 4 bases at J, with 9 bases between the two ends. Per germline, CDR1 MDHEN and CDR2 SYDVKM. The CDR3 is 13 amino acids. This CDR3 reads CASSFGQTYGYTF. The CDR3 nucleotides read TGTGCCAGCAGTTTCGGGCAGACCTATGGCTACACCTTC.

This rearrangement joins TRBV30 to TRBJ1-6; 9 nucleotides line up with TRBD1. CDR1 and CDR2 (germline): GTSNPN, SVGIG (reference sequence). The junction had 6 bases not matched to a gene; V was cut back by 7 bases and J by 8 bases. The CDR3 runs to 13 residues. The DNA for the CDR3 is TGTGCCTTTGTGGGACAGGGACATTCACCCCTCCACTTT. This translates into CAFVGQGHSPLHF.

This clone was detected only a few times. DNA of the CDR3: TGTGCCAGCAGTGATTGGGCTGGTCTCACAGATACGCAGTATTTT. Translation gives CASSDWAGLTDTQYF. The V and J genes are TRBV2 and TRBJ2-3; no reliable D call. The germline V gene has CDR1 SNHLY and CDR2 FYNNEI. The length of the CDR3 is 15 residues. V was pared by 3 bases and J by 2 bases, with 12 bases between.

This clone was seen a handful of times. The chain combines TRBV10-3 with TRBJ2-5; 8 bases match TRBD2. The V gene end was trimmed by 4 bases and the J gene end by 4 bases; junction bases not matched to a gene: 2. CDR1 is ENHRY, CDR2 SYGVKD, per germline. This CDR3 has 13 amino acids. This CDR3 is CAISGLAGETQYF. The DNA for the CDR3 is TGTGCCATCAGTGGGCTAGCGGGAGAGACCCAGTACTTC.

This clone was picked up a small number of times. Other DNA sequences within the sample encode an identical CDR3. The chain uses TRBV30 and TRBJ1-5; D perhaps matches TRBD1 (6 bases). V gave up 0 bases and J gave up 4 bases, with 10 bases separating them. The CDR3 is made up of 14 amino acids. Germline V lookup: CDR1 GTSNPN, CDR2 SVGIG (reference sequence). This CDR3 reads CAWSVRGGNQPQHF. In DNA form, the CDR3 reads TGTGCCTGGAGTGTGAGGGGGGGAAATCAGCCCCAGCATTTT.

The chain links TRBV9 to TRBJ2-5; no clear D. The germline CDR1 and CDR2 sequences are SGDLS and YYNGEE. The length of the CDR3 is 15 residues. V shed 0 bases and J shed 0 bases, with 9 bases lying between them. CDR3 region: CASSVEIRDQETQYF. CDR3 coding DNA: TGTGCCAGCAGCGTAGAAATACGGGACCAAGAGACCCAGTACTTC.

The V gene is TRBV27, the J gene TRBJ2-1, with 13 bases aligning to TRBD2. CDR1 and CDR2 from the germline V gene are MNHEY and SMNVEV (reference sequence). The CDR3 is made up of 16 amino acids. The trim removed 2 bases at V and 7 bases at J, leaving 5 bases unmatched. The CDR3: CASSLVGTSGKNEQFF. Written as DNA, the CDR3 is TGTGCCAGCAGTTTAGTGGGGACTAGCGGGAAGAATGAGCAGTTCTTC.

This clone was observed a few times. The CDR3 reads CASSSRTGSEAFF. CDR3 in DNA: TGCGCCAGCAGCTCCCGGACAGGGTCTGAAGCTTTCTTT. The chain links TRBV5-1 to TRBJ1-1; 8 positions agree with TRBD1. This CDR3 is built from 13 residues. Trimming cost V 3 bases and J 6 bases; bases outside gene matches: 4. Germline CDR1 reads SGHRS; CDR2 reads YFSETQ. The full variable domain, in which reference TRBV5-1 and TRBJ1-1 provide the parts outside the CDR3, is KAGVTQTPRYLIKTRGQQVTLSCSPISGHRSVSWYQQTPGQGLQFLFEYFSETQRNKGNFPGRFSGRQFSNSRSEMNVSTLELGDSALYLCASSSRTGSEAFFGQGTRLTVV.